These 22 T cell receptor beta chains originate from one sample sequenced in a study of blood T cell repertoires in COVID-19. TCRdb's table, derived via immunoSEQ multiplex PCR, lists solely in-frame clones and lacks some. The data hold 200,000 to 300,000 clones, with nearly 95% observed a single time. The specimen was peripheral blood. The source of these receptors is a young man with COVID-19, enrolled during active disease.

The chain joins TRBV9 to TRBJ1-1, with D possibly matching TRBD1 (5 bases). From germline, CDR1 is SGDLS and CDR2 YYNGEE. V lost 0 bases to trimming and J lost 7 bases, with 10 bases between them. This CDR3 comprises 13 residues. The CDR3 DNA sequence: TGTGCCAGCAGCGTAGGGGGAGGGGTTGAAGCTTTCTTT. Encoded protein: CASSVGGGVEAFF.

The gene calls are TRBV10-1 and TRBJ2-3; 8 positions match TRBD2. CDR1 and CDR2 (germline): WNHNN, SYGVQD (reference sequence). With 3 bases clipped from V and 4 bases from J, the junction kept 9 bases outside the gene matches. This CDR3 region has 16 residues. CDR3 protein: CASSDPTGTRADTQYF. CDR3 coding DNA: TGCGCCAGCAGTGACCCGACCGGGACTAGGGCAGATACGCAGTATTTT.

This chain links TRBV5-1 with TRBJ1-4, with 7 bases that match TRBD1. CDR1 and CDR2 (germline): SGHRS, YFSETQ. V gave up 4 bases and J gave up 0 bases; unmatched junction bases: 12. The CDR3 is made up of 18 amino acids. The CDR3 sequence: CASSGTVQRPATNEKLFF. The DNA of the CDR3 is TGCGCCAGCAGCGGGACAGTTCAACGACCTGCAACTAATGAAAAACTGTTTTTT.

V is TRBV5-6 and J is TRBJ1-2; 7 bases map to TRBD1. The CDR3 is 13 amino acids. CDR1 is SGHDT and CDR2 is YYEEEE in the germline V gene. V was clipped by 5 bases and J by 4 bases; unmatched bases: 5. The CDR3 sequence: CASRAGTVYGYTF. The CDR3, as DNA: TGTGCCAGCAGGGCCGGGACAGTCTATGGCTACACCTTC.

The chain links TRBV19 to TRBJ1-6; TRBD1 aligns across 7 bases. From germline, CDR1 is LNHDA and CDR2 SQIVND (reference sequence). This CDR3 has 14 amino acids. After removal of 8 bases from V and 7 bases from J, the junction contained 8 bases not matched to a gene. CDR3 loop: CASDSGTANSPLHF. The CDR3 nucleotides are TGTGCCAGTGACTCAGGGACAGCCAATTCACCCCTCCACTTT.

The V gene is TRBV5-5, the J gene TRBJ1-4, with 7 bases lining up with TRBD1. Germline V gives CDR1 SGHKS, CDR2 YYEKEE (reference sequence). The J segment lost 6 bases and the V segment lost 0 bases, leaving 14 bases of the junction unmatched. The CDR3 loop spans 18 amino acids. CDR3 nucleotide sequence: TGTGCCAGCAGCTTGGAACTCTCCGGGACAGAACTAGATGAAAAACTGTTTTTT. Encoded protein: CASSLELSGTELDEKLFF.

CDR3 region: CASSVTAGTGFGYTF. The CDR3 DNA follows: TGTGCCAGCAGCGTGACGGCCGGGACAGGGTTTGGCTACACCTTC. The V gene is TRBV7-2, the J gene TRBJ1-2, with 9 bases lining up with TRBD1. Germline CDR1 reads SGHTA; CDR2 reads FQGNSA. V shed 5 bases, J shed 7 bases, and the junction held 11 bases outside the gene matches. The CDR3 is made up of 15 amino acids.

The chain combines TRBV19 with TRBJ1-1, with 11 bases aligning to TRBD1. V dropped 4 bases and J dropped 0; count of bases not matched to a gene: 7. The CDR3 consists of 17 residues. Germline lookup yields CDR1 LNHDA and CDR2 SQIVND (reference sequence). This CDR3 reads CASSRFGQGALNTEAFF. For the CDR3, the DNA is TGTGCCAGTAGTAGGTTTGGACAGGGGGCCCTGAACACTGAAGCTTTCTTT. The entire variable domain, with the rest obtained from reference TRBV19 and TRBJ1-1, is as follows: DGGITQSPKYLFRKEGQNVTLSCEQNLNHDAMYWYRQDPGQGLRLIYYSQIVNDFQKGDIAEGYSVSREKKESFPLTVTSAQKNPTAFYLCASSRFGQGALNTEAFFGQGTRLTVV.

The V and J genes are TRBV15 and TRBJ1-5, with a possible D match to TRBD1 (6 bases). The V and J ends lost 0 bases and 2 bases respectively, with 14 bases between them. The CDR3 sequence is 17 residues long. CDR1 is LNHNV and CDR2 is YYDKDF in the germline V gene (reference sequence). The CDR3 nucleotides read TGTGCCACCAGCAGAGATAAAGGGGGTTCCGGCAATCAGCCCCAGCATTTT. It codes for CATSRDKGGSGNQPQHF.

V usage is TRBV28 and J usage is TRBJ1-2, with D possibly matching TRBD1 (5 bases). The germline V gene encodes CDR1 MDHEN and CDR2 SYDVKM. This CDR3 has 14 residues. Between the trimmed V and J ends, which lost 2 bases and 4 bases, there was a span of 11 bases. The CDR3 here is CASSLDSGFYGYTF. The CDR3 DNA reads as TGTGCCAGCAGTTTAGACAGTGGATTCTATGGCTACACCTTC.

The genes are TRBV5-4 and TRBJ1-1, with 10 nucleotides matching TRBD1. Germline CDR1 reads SGHNT; CDR2 reads YYREEE (reference sequence). V was pared by 4 bases and J by 3 bases, with 3 bases of the junction left unmatched. The CDR3 length is 14 residues. CDR3 sequence reads: CASSKTGGDTEAFF. DNA for the CDR3: TGTGCCAGCAGCAAGACAGGGGGCGACACTGAAGCTTTCTTT.

V usage is TRBV19 and J usage is TRBJ1-2; TRBD1 agrees at 8 bases. V was clipped by 5 bases and J by 7 bases; unmatched bases: 6. This CDR3 is built from 13 residues. Germline V gene lookup returns CDR1 LNHDA and CDR2 SQIVND (reference sequence). The chain's CDR3 is CASSLTGEVGYTF. For the CDR3, the DNA is TGTGCCAGTAGTCTGACAGGGGAAGTTGGCTACACCTTC.

This clone was found once. The chain links TRBV20-1 to TRBJ1-5; 10 bases fit TRBD1. The CDR3 runs 14 residues. J lost 6 bases, V lost 3 bases, and 5 bases had no gene match. The germline V gene has CDR1 DFQATT and CDR2 SNEGSKA (reference sequence). The CDR3 loop reads CSASGGQGLQPQHF. DNA of the CDR3: TGCAGTGCTAGTGGGGGACAGGGGCTTCAGCCCCAGCATTTT.

The chain uses TRBV2 and TRBJ2-3, with D hard to call. Germline lookup yields CDR1 SNHLY and CDR2 FYNNEI. Trimming removed 4 bases at V and 0 bases at J, with 20 bases between. This CDR3 comprises 18 residues. CDR3 sequence (DNA): TGTGCCAGCAGTGGCAACCGAGTCCCAACCTCTAGCACAGATACGCAGTATTTT. It codes for CASSGNRVPTSSTDTQYF. The whole variable domain, remainder taken from reference TRBV2 and TRBJ2-3, is EPEVTQTPSHQVTQMGQEVILRCVPISNHLYFYWYRQILGQKVEFLVSFYNNEISEKSEIFDDQFSVERPDGSNFTLKIRSTKLEDSAMYFCASSGNRVPTSSTDTQYFGPGTRLTVL.

This chain links TRBV10-1 with TRBJ2-2; tentative D call: TRBD1 (5 bases). This CDR3 is built from 14 residues. The V gene's germline CDR1 is WNHNN and CDR2 SYGVQD (reference sequence). V lost 6 bases to trimming and J lost 0 bases, with 8 bases between them. CDR3 in DNA: TGCGCCAGCAGCCTGACAGCGAACACCGGGGAGCTGTTTTTT. Amino acids: CASSLTANTGELFF.

V and J are TRBV29-1 and TRBJ1-1; a possible D gene is TRBD1 (5 bases). This CDR3 is 13 amino acids long. V was pared by 6 bases and J by 0 bases, with 11 bases between. CDR1 and CDR2 from the germline V gene are SQVTM and ANQGSEA. CDR3 protein: CSVRRQLNTEAFF. In nucleotides, the CDR3 is TGCAGCGTGAGGCGACAGCTGAACACTGAAGCTTTCTTT.

This clone appeared a few times. The chain carries TRBV18 and TRBJ2-7, with TRBD2 matching over 7 bases. V shed 3 bases and J 3 bases; nucleotides not matched to a gene: 5. Germline CDR1 is KGHSH and CDR2 is LQKENI. The CDR3 consists of 14 residues. The CDR3 DNA sequence: TGTGCCAGCTCACCTTCGGGGGGAATCTACGAGCAGTACTTC. It translates to CASSPSGGIYEQYF.

The chain carries TRBV20-1 and TRBJ2-7, with D unresolved. Looked up from germline, CDR1 is DFQATT and CDR2 is SNEGSKA (reference sequence). The CDR3 consists of 11 residues. The V and J ends lost 0 bases and 3 bases respectively, with 3 bases between them. The CDR3 nucleotides are TGCAGTGCTAGAGACAGCTACGAGCAGTACTTC. Translation: CSARDSYEQYF.

V and J are TRBV11-2 and TRBJ2-7; 10 bases are a match to TRBD2. The CDR3 contains 15 residues. J gave up 3 bases and V 6 bases, and 8 bases lay outside the gene matches. Germline CDR1 SGHAT, CDR2 FQNNGV. The CDR3, as DNA: TGTGCCAGCAGATCTCTAGCGGGGGATCTCTACGAGCAGTACTTC. Translating it yields CASRSLAGDLYEQYF.

The chain is built from TRBV10-1 and TRBJ2-4, with 10 bases matching TRBD1. J was trimmed by 1 base and V by 3 bases; bases with no gene match: 3. Germline V CDR1 and CDR2: WNHNN, SYGVQD (reference sequence). This CDR3 contains 16 residues. CDR3 nucleotides: TGCGCCAGCAGTGATGACAGGGGGCAGGCCAAAAACATTCAGTACTTC. It encodes CASSDDRGQAKNIQYF.

The rearrangement uses TRBV3-1 (or the pseudogene TRBV3-2) and TRBJ1-1, with D unclear. The germline V and J ends were trimmed by 4 bases and 5 bases, with 17 bases remaining between them. CDR3 length: 15 residues. Germline CDR1 reads LGHDT; CDR2 reads YNNKEL (reference sequence). For the CDR3, the DNA is TGTGCCAGCAGCCGGGGAGGCGGCCCATGGACTGAAGCTTTCTTT. This gives the protein CASSRGGGPWTEAFF.

This chain joins TRBV7-9 and TRBJ1-2, with 10 bases identical to TRBD1. CDR1 and CDR2 (germline): SEHNR, FQNEAQ (reference sequence). This CDR3 comprises 14 residues. The J segment lost 6 bases and the V segment lost 3 bases, leaving 4 bases of the junction unmatched. CDR3 nucleotide sequence: TGTGCCAGCAGCTTTATGGGACAGGGGAATGGCTACACCTTC. Its translation is CASSFMGQGNGYTF.